A single sample is the source of the 27 T cell receptor beta chains below, sequenced in a study of blood T cell repertoires in COVID-19. Generated by immunoSEQ multiplex PCR, the TCRdb table keeps only in-frame clones and is missing some. The table lists some 250,000 clones, roughly nine tenths of them singletons. The sample consisted of peripheral blood. All receptors derive from a woman aged 25 to 39 with COVID-19, enrolled during active disease.

This clone was detected only once. The V call is TRBV5-1, the J call TRBJ2-5; TRBD1 might be the D (6 bases). There are 16 residues in the CDR3. Germline assignment: CDR1 SGHRS and CDR2 YFSETQ. Trimming took 1 base from V and 1 from J, leaving 14 bases between them. The CDR3 region is CASSLSPADSQETQYF. The CDR3 DNA sequence: TGCGCCAGCAGCTTGTCTCCCGCGGACAGCCAAGAGACCCAGTACTTC.

Only one count was recorded for this clone. The genes are TRBV7-9 and TRBJ1-5; D remains ambiguous. CDR3 size: 13 residues. Germline values: CDR1 SEHNR, CDR2 FQNEAQ (reference sequence). V was shortened by 2 bases and J by 6 bases, with 8 bases between the two germline ends. As DNA, the CDR3 is TGTGCCAGCAGCTTATACTCCCCTCAGCCCCAGCATTTT. Residues: CASSLYSPQPQHF.

There are a few counts of this clone. This rearrangement joins TRBV4-1 to TRBJ1-1, with D maybe TRBD1 (6 bases). Germline V gene data show CDR1 as MGHRA and CDR2 as YSYEKL. The V end was cut by 2 bases, the J end by 0 bases, with 16 bases between. The CDR3 is 17 residues long. CDR3 bases: TGCGCCAGCAGCCAAACCACCATTGGACAGATGAACACTGAAGCTTTCTTT. Amino acid sequence: CASSQTTIGQMNTEAFF.

The chain couples TRBV4-1 to TRBJ1-5; D uncertain. The CDR3 covers 13 residues. CDR1 is MGHRA, CDR2 YSYEKL, per germline. Trimming shortened V by 4 bases and J by 0 bases, and 4 bases separated the two germline ends. The CDR3 DNA sequence: TGCGCCAGCAGCCTCTATAGCAATCAGCCCCAGCATTTT. Protein product: CASSLYSNQPQHF.

The chain recombines TRBV27 with TRBJ2-7; D might be TRBD2 (5 bases). The V end lost 6 bases, the J end lost 6 bases, and 18 bases lay between the germline ends. Looked up from germline, CDR1 is MNHEY and CDR2 is SMNVEV (reference sequence). This CDR3 contains 14 residues. The CDR3 loop reads CASRLRLAGPEQYF. The CDR3 region has the DNA TGTGCCAGCAGGCTCAGGCTAGCCGGTCCCGAGCAGTACTTC.

The genes are TRBV5-3 and TRBJ1-1, with 8 bases fitting TRBD1. TRBV5-3 is sorted into the ORF group, with uncertain function. CDR3 length: 13 amino acids. J was trimmed by 5 bases and V by 4 bases; bases with no gene match: 4. The CDR3 loop is CARSLRTGTEAFF. CDR3 sequence (DNA): TGTGCCAGAAGCCTAAGGACAGGGACTGAAGCTTTCTTT.

This chain connects TRBV4-2 to TRBJ2-4, with TRBD2 matching over 10 bases. V dropped 0 bases and J dropped 1; count of bases not matched to a gene: 3. The germline V gene has CDR1 LGHNA and CDR2 YNFKEQ. The CDR3 runs to 17 residues. CDR3 DNA sequence: TGTGCCAGCAGCCAAGAGGTTAGCGGGGGGGCCAAAAACATTCAGTACTTC. It is translated as CASSQEVSGGAKNIQYF.

The V call is TRBV18, the J call TRBJ1-1; 7 positions match TRBD1. This CDR3 spans 13 amino acids. CDR1 and CDR2 (germline): KGHSH, LQKENI. V lost 8 bases, J lost 2 bases, and 5 bases stayed unmatched. The chain's CDR3 is CASNGQANTEAFF. CDR3 bases: TGTGCCAGCAACGGACAGGCCAACACTGAAGCTTTCTTT.

The V gene is TRBV5-4, the J gene TRBJ2-3; the D is unclear. V lost 4 bases, J lost 9 bases, and 12 bases lay in between. CDR3 length: 12 residues. Germline V gene lookup returns CDR1 SGHNT and CDR2 YYREEE (reference sequence). In DNA form, the CDR3 reads TGTGCCAGCAGCCTCCCACTCGCGACGCAGTATTTT. Protein sequence: CASSLPLATQYF.

This clone appeared a single time. CDR3 nucleotide sequence: TGTGCCAGTAGCTCGAGCGGGGGGCCCTACAATGAGCAGTTCTTC. This gives the protein CASSSSGGPYNEQFF. The chain recombines TRBV19 with TRBJ2-1; TRBD2 matches 9 bases. Germline lookup yields CDR1 LNHDA and CDR2 SQIVND (reference sequence). CDR3 length equals 15 residues. J was trimmed by 2 bases and V by 6 bases; bases with no gene match: 5.

The V call is TRBV19, the J call TRBJ2-2; no firm D call. CDR3 size: 17 residues. The germline V gene encodes CDR1 LNHDA and CDR2 SQIVND (reference sequence). Trimming took 2 bases from V and 9 from J, leaving 22 bases between them. CDR3 residues: CASSIIGTAPHERELFF. The CDR3 DNA is TGTGCCAGTAGTATAATAGGAACAGCTCCGCATGAGAGGGAGCTGTTTTTT.

The J gene is TRBJ2-7, the V gene TRBV5-1; weak D call: TRBD1 (6 bases). The V gene lost 4 bases and the J gene lost 0 bases, with 14 bases spanning the gap. CDR3 length: 15 residues. CDR1 and CDR2 (germline): SGHRS, YFSETQ. CDR3 residues: CASSLPPQGSYEQYF. CDR3 nucleotide sequence: TGCGCCAGCAGCCTACCCCCACAGGGCTCCTACGAGCAGTACTTC.

The chain joins TRBV6-2 or TRBV6-3 to TRBJ2-1, with D possibly being TRBD1 (7 bases). Germline values: CDR1 MNHEY, CDR2 SVGEGT. Trimming stripped 2 bases from V and 4 bases from J, with 9 bases between. The CDR3 covers 14 residues. Here the CDR3 reads CASSYQGGYNEQFF. CDR3 DNA: TGTGCCAGCAGTTACCAGGGGGGATACAATGAGCAGTTCTTC.

The V and J genes are TRBV6-5 and TRBJ1-1, with D unresolved. V gave up 8 bases and J gave up 9 bases, with 13 bases separating them. Per germline, CDR1 MNHEY and CDR2 SVGAGI. There are 11 residues in the CDR3. In DNA, the CDR3 is TGTGCCAGCCCAGGCAGTAGTAAAGCTTTCTTT. Protein sequence: CASPGSSKAFF.

Only a few counts were recorded for this clone. The chain couples TRBV19 to TRBJ2-3, with TRBD2 identical over 10 bases. The V gene's germline CDR1 is LNHDA and CDR2 SQIVND (reference sequence). This CDR3 spans 20 amino acids. J gave up 2 bases and V 3 bases, and 17 bases lay outside the gene matches. Written as DNA, the CDR3 is TGTGCCAGTAGTATCGGAGCTAGCGGGGGCCGAAAGCTCAACACAGATACGCAGTATTTT. Translation gives CASSIGASGGRKLNTDTQYF. Variable domain in full (rest from reference TRBV19 and TRBJ2-3): DGGITQSPKYLFRKEGQNVTLSCEQNLNHDAMYWYRQDPGQGLRLIYYSQIVNDFQKGDIAEGYSVSREKKESFPLTVTSAQKNPTAFYLCASSIGASGGRKLNTDTQYFGPGTRLTVL.

The chain links TRBV27 to TRBJ1-5; D is uncertain. In germline, CDR1 is MNHEY, CDR2 SMNVEV (reference sequence). Trimming shortened V by 2 bases and J by 1 base, and 6 bases separated the two germline ends. This CDR3 has 14 amino acids. CDR3 sequence reads: CASSLRRSNQPQHF. The CDR3 nucleotides are TGTGCCAGCAGTTTACGCCGGAGCAATCAGCCCCAGCATTTT.

The gene calls are TRBV19 and TRBJ2-1; 7 positions match TRBD2. Unmatched junction bases numbered 3, after V lost 0 bases and J lost 1 base. This CDR3 comprises 16 residues. Germline values: CDR1 LNHDA, CDR2 SQIVND (reference sequence). In nucleotides, the CDR3 is TGTGCCAGTAGTATAGATTGGGGGGGTTCCTACAATGAGCAGTTCTTC. Translation: CASSIDWGGSYNEQFF.

The gene calls are TRBV20-1 and TRBJ1-2; D uncertain. The germline CDR1 and CDR2 sequences are DFQATT and SNEGSKA (reference sequence). This CDR3 contains 15 residues. With 3 bases removed from V and 5 bases from J, the gap between germline ends came to 19 bases. The CDR3, as DNA: TGCAGTGCTAGTCAAGGGAGTAGGTCATGGTATGGCTACACCTTC. It specifies CSASQGSRSWYGYTF.

The rearrangement links TRBV5-1 to TRBJ2-3; no clear D gene. V was cut by 5 bases and J by 0 bases, with 4 bases left in between. CDR1 SGHRS and CDR2 YFSETQ come from the germline V gene. This CDR3 has 12 amino acids. The CDR3 sequence is CASSISTDTQYF. The DNA of the CDR3 is TGCGCCAGCAGTATTAGCACAGATACGCAGTATTTT.

The rearrangement joins TRBV5-4 to TRBJ1-2; a possible D gene is TRBD1 (6 bases). Germline-derived CDR1 and CDR2 are SGHNT and YYREEE (reference sequence). The CDR3 has 16 amino acids. V was pared by 1 base and J by 8 bases, with 21 bases between. CDR3 bases: TGTGCCAGCAGCTTGACAGGGAAGGGAGAGTTTGAGGGCTACACCTTC. Amino acid sequence: CASSLTGKGEFEGYTF.

This chain connects TRBV27 to TRBJ1-1, with D tentatively TRBD1 (6 bases). The CDR3 length is 11 residues. V lost 8 bases, J lost 7 bases, and 11 bases lay in between. The germline V gene has CDR1 MNHEY and CDR2 SMNVEV (reference sequence). This CDR3 reads CASRRGGEAFF. In nucleotides, the CDR3 is TGTGCCAGCCGCAGGGGTGGTGAAGCTTTCTTT.

This clone was found a few times. This chain uses TRBV27 with TRBJ2-5, with TRBD2 identical over 12 bases. The CDR3 consists of 17 residues. CDR1 is MNHEY, CDR2 SMNVEV, per germline (reference sequence). J was trimmed by 5 bases and V by 1 base; bases with no gene match: 8. CDR3 DNA: TGTGCCAGCAGTTTATTGGCTAGCGGGGGGGCCAGGGAGACCCAGTACTTC. It is translated as CASSLLASGGARETQYF.

This chain uses TRBV19 with TRBJ2-5, with 9 bases matching TRBD1. The CDR3 covers 15 residues. Looked up from germline, CDR1 is LNHDA and CDR2 is SQIVND (reference sequence). The V segment lost 4 bases and the J segment 3 bases; nucleotides outside the gene matches: 6. CDR3 in amino acids: CASSNRDREEETQYF. CDR3 coding DNA: TGTGCCAGTAGTAACCGGGACAGGGAGGAAGAGACCCAGTACTTC.

This rearrangement joins TRBV6-5 to TRBJ2-1; 11 bases fit TRBD2. The ends lost 10 bases at V and 6 bases at J; junction bases unmatched: 5. This CDR3 contains 13 residues. The germline V gene encodes CDR1 MNHEY and CDR2 SVGAGI. This CDR3 reads CATLAGGTNEQFF. For the CDR3, the DNA is TGTGCCACCCTAGCGGGGGGTACCAATGAGCAGTTCTTC.

There are many counts of this clone. The same CDR3 can be traced to other DNA sequences in this sample. The CDR3 sequence is CASSLRGAGGYTF. The CDR3, as DNA: TGTGCCAGCAGTTTACGGGGGGCGGGTGGCTACACCTTC. V and J are TRBV28 and TRBJ1-2, with D perhaps matching TRBD1 (6 bases). V was pared by 2 bases and J by 7 bases, with 11 bases between. From germline, CDR1 is MDHEN and CDR2 SYDVKM. The CDR3 consists of 13 residues.

V gene TRBV5-5 combines with J gene TRBJ1-3; TRBD1 matches at 9 bases. V was clipped by 5 bases and J by 2 bases; unmatched bases: 14. Looked up from germline, CDR1 is SGHKS and CDR2 is YYEKEE (reference sequence). The CDR3 loop spans 18 amino acids. CDR3 nucleotide sequence: TGTGCCAGCAGTACGGGCTATGGAGGACAGGGGACTGGAAACACCATATATTTT. Protein sequence: CASSTGYGGQGTGNTIYF.

The chain carries TRBV19 and TRBJ1-2; D may be TRBD1 (6 bases). CDR1 and CDR2 from the germline V gene are LNHDA and SQIVND (reference sequence). Trimming stripped 3 bases from V and 8 bases from J, with 13 bases between. The CDR3 spans 13 residues. The CDR3 DNA is TGTGCCAGTAGTATCCACAGGGAGAGGGGCTACACCTTC. Its translation is CASSIHRERGYTF. Full variable domain (outside the CDR3, taken from reference TRBV19 and TRBJ1-2): DGGITQSPKYLFRKEGQNVTLSCEQNLNHDAMYWYRQDPGQGLRLIYYSQIVNDFQKGDIAEGYSVSREKKESFPLTVTSAQKNPTAFYLCASSIHRERGYTFGSGTRLTVV.